This T cell receptor beta chain was captured in a study of blood T cell repertoires in COVID-19. At the level of the study: The samples span acute and convalescent COVID-19 from the United States, Italy and Spain. PBMCs, B-cell-depleted T cells, or T cells provided the cDNA or gDNA that made up the material.

Original data processing: By means of reference gene primer amplification, nucleated cell counts were estimated. The method was immunoSEQ multiplex PCR; TCRdb's version includes in-frame clones alone and lacks a portion of them. D and trimming come from the DNA, and the V and J calls and clone size come from that table. This table holds about 150,000 clones, about nine tenths found once. The germline V gene has CDR1 MDHEN and CDR2 SYDVKM. This CDR3 spans 15 amino acids. Trimming at V came to 5 bases and at J to 4 bases, leaving 4 bases not matched to a gene. This clone was recorded many times. Seattle's enrolled individuals joined amid active infection and were then monitored longitudinally.

The sequenced sample was peripheral blood. This chain links TRBV28 with TRBJ2-2; TRBD1 aligns across 10 bases. The sequence came from a human donor with COVID-19, enrolled during active disease. The donor label of this sample is uncertain. This chain's CDR3 is CASSPGTGATGELFF. The CDR3 DNA reads TGTGCCAGCAGTCCCGGGACAGGGGCCACCGGGGAGCTGTTTTTT. Combining the CDR3 with reference TRBV28 and TRBJ2-2 gives the whole variable domain DVKVTQSSRYLVKRTGEKVFLECVQDMDHENMFWYRQDPGLGLRLIYFSYDVKMKEKGDIPEGYSVSREKKERFSLILESASTNQTSMYLCASSPGTGATGELFFGEGSRLTVL.